The 14 T cell receptor beta chains presented below share a single source sample, sequenced in a study of T cell responses to AZD1222 COVID-19 vaccine. Libraries were prepared by immunoSEQ multiplex PCR; TCRdb keeps only in-frame clonotypes and omits some of them. Seen here are roughly 150,000 clones, 88% observed once, and the top ten hold 3% to 3.5%. Sequencing used peripheral blood, obtained on day 0 of MenACWY control vaccination. These receptors all come from an adult in good health.

The V gene is TRBV3-1 (or the pseudogene TRBV3-2), the J gene TRBJ2-5, with D possibly TRBD2 on 6 matching bases. Trimming stripped 6 bases from V and 1 base from J, with 12 bases between. The CDR3 runs to 14 residues. Germline assignment: CDR1 LGHDT and CDR2 YNNKEL (reference sequence). Here the CDR3 reads CASRLLAVQETQYF. In DNA form, the CDR3 reads TGTGCCAGCAGGTTACTAGCAGTCCAAGAGACCCAGTACTTC.

The CDR3 is CAWSVASFGGLYEQYF. The CDR3 nucleotides read TGTGCCTGGAGTGTAGCCTCTTTTGGGGGGCTGTACGAGCAGTACTTC. The V and J genes are TRBV30 and TRBJ2-7; D might be TRBD1 or TRBD2, each matching 6 bases. The CDR3 extends over 16 amino acids. Germline assignment: CDR1 GTSNPN and CDR2 SVGIG (reference sequence). V lost 0 bases, J lost 4 bases, and 19 bases lay in between.

V is TRBV6-1 and J is TRBJ1-5, with 7 nucleotides matching TRBD1. The V gene end was trimmed by 2 bases and the J gene end by 4 bases; junction bases not matched to a gene: 14. CDR1 and CDR2 (germline): MNHNS, SASEGT. This CDR3 has 18 amino acids. CDR3 DNA sequence: TGTGCCAGCAGTGAAAGCCCCGTTTACCGGGACAGTAATCAGCCCCAGCATTTT. Translation: CASSESPVYRDSNQPQHF.

The gene calls are TRBV5-5 and TRBJ2-3; D gene ambiguous. This CDR3 is built from 13 residues. With 4 bases removed from V and 5 bases from J, the gap between germline ends came to 11 bases. Per germline, CDR1 SGHKS and CDR2 YYEKEE (reference sequence). CDR3 bases: TGTGCCAGCAGCCCACAAGGTGGAGATACGCAGTATTTT. This encodes CASSPQGGDTQYF.

The rearrangement links TRBV6-5 to TRBJ2-7; possibly TRBD2 for D (5 bases). The germline CDR1 and CDR2 sequences are MNHEY and SVGAGI. This CDR3 is 13 amino acids long. With 6 bases removed from V and 0 bases from J, the gap between germline ends came to 9 bases. The CDR3: CASRNGNSYEQYF. CDR3 nucleotides: TGTGCCAGCAGAAACGGGAACTCCTACGAGCAGTACTTC.

The chain joins TRBV7-2 to TRBJ1-1, with D hard to call. This CDR3 has 15 amino acids. V lost 3 bases, J lost 0 bases, and 11 bases lay in between. Germline CDR1 is SGHTA and CDR2 is FQGNSA. CDR3 region: CASSFSPGVNTEAFF. CDR3 DNA: TGTGCCAGCAGCTTTTCACCTGGGGTGAACACTGAAGCTTTCTTT.

This clone was detected only a few times. The gene calls are TRBV5-6 and TRBJ2-5; a possible D gene is TRBD1 (6 bases). This CDR3 spans 12 amino acids. CDR1 and CDR2 (germline): SGHDT, YYEEEE. V gave up 5 bases and J gave up 2 bases, with 7 bases separating them. The CDR3 loop is CASRDRQETQYF. The CDR3 nucleotides are TGTGCCAGCAGGGACAGACAAGAGACCCAGTACTTC. Based on the CDR3 plus reference TRBV5-6 and TRBJ2-5, the full variable domain is DAGVTQSPTHLIKTRGQQVTLRCSPKSGHDTVSWYQQALGQGPQFIFQYYEEEERQRGNFPDRFSGHQFPNYSSELNVNALLLGDSALYLCASRDRQETQYFGPGTRLLVL.

This chain uses TRBV4-2 with TRBJ1-1; tentatively, D is TRBD1 (5 bases). Trimming pared 4 bases from V and 1 base from J, leaving 13 bases between. Germline CDR1 LGHNA, CDR2 YNFKEQ. The CDR3 is made up of 15 amino acids. In DNA, the CDR3 is TGTGCCAGCAGCCTGACTCCCCAGGGGAACACTGAAGCTTTCTTT. This codes for CASSLTPQGNTEAFF.

This clone was detected only once. The V gene is TRBV10-3, the J gene TRBJ2-3; 8 nucleotides match TRBD2. The length of the CDR3 is 13 residues. With V trimmed by 6 bases and J by 5 bases, 4 bases remained unmatched. CDR1 and CDR2 from the germline V gene are ENHRY and SYGVKD. CDR3 amino acids: CAISSGRGDTQYF. The CDR3, as DNA: TGTGCCATCAGCAGCGGGAGAGGAGATACGCAGTATTTT.

J is TRBJ1-1 and V is TRBV7-2; a possible D gene is TRBD1 (5 bases). CDR3 length: 13 residues. From germline, CDR1 is SGHTA and CDR2 FQGNSA. V was trimmed by 5 bases and J by 5 bases, leaving 12 bases between them. The CDR3 DNA reads as TGTGCCAGCAGCCTGACGAGGGGAACTGAAGCTTTCTTT. It is translated as CASSLTRGTEAFF.

V usage is TRBV7-3 and J usage is TRBJ2-1, with TRBD1 matching 7 bases. This CDR3 is 16 amino acids long. The V gene end was trimmed by 3 bases and the J gene end by 0 bases; junction bases not matched to a gene: 5. CDR1 and CDR2 (germline): SGHTA, FQGTGA. The CDR3 DNA sequence: TGTGCCAGCAGCTTCGACAGGGCGAGCTCCTACAATGAGCAGTTCTTC. It specifies CASSFDRASSYNEQFF.

This chain joins TRBV19 and TRBJ2-2; D tentatively fits TRBD1 or TRBD2 (7 bases each). Trimming removed 6 bases from V and 7 bases from J, with 18 bases in between. The CDR3 is 15 residues long. Looked up from germline, CDR1 is LNHDA and CDR2 is SQIVND (reference sequence). The CDR3 DNA reads TGTGCCAGTAGCCCAATGACAGGGAGGGGCGGGGAGCTGTTTTTT. It codes for CASSPMTGRGGELFF.

The CDR3 protein is CAWGANEKLFF. The CDR3 nucleotides read TGTGCCTGGGGGGCTAATGAAAAACTGTTTTTT. The chain carries TRBV30 and TRBJ1-4; the D is unclear. Looked up from germline, CDR1 is GTSNPN and CDR2 is SVGIG (reference sequence). The V end was cut by 5 bases, the J end by 3 bases, with 4 bases between. The CDR3 is 11 amino acids. The full variable domain, in which reference TRBV30 and TRBJ1-4 provide the parts outside the CDR3, is SQTIHQWPATLVQPVGSPLSLECTVEGTSNPNLYWYRQAAGRGLQLLFYSVGIGQISSEVPQNLSASRPQDRQFILSSKKLLLSDSGFYLCAWGANEKLFFGSGTQLSVL.

This rearrangement joins TRBV6-2 or TRBV6-3 to TRBJ2-7; D unresolved. Germline CDR1 MNHEY, CDR2 SVGEGT. The V gene lost 6 bases and the J gene lost 8 bases, with 14 bases spanning the gap. This CDR3 is built from 12 residues. The chain's CDR3 is CASSQDQAKQYF. CDR3 nucleotides: TGTGCCAGCAGCCAGGACCAAGCTAAGCAGTACTTC.